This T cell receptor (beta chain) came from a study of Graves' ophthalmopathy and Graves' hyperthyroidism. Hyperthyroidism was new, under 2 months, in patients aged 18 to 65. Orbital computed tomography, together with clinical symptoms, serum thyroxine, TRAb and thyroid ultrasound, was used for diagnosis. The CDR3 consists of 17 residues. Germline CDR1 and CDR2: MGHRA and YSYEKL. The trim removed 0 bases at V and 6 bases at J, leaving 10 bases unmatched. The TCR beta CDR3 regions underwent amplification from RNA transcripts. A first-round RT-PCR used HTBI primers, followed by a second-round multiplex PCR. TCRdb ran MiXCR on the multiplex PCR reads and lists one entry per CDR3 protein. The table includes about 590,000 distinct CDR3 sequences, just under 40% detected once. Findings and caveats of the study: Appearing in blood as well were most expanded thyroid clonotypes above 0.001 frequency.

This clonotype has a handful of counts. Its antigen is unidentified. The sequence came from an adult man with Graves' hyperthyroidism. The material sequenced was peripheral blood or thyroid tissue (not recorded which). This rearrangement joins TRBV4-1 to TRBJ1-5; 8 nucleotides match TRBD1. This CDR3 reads CASSQDHQGAIFQPQHF. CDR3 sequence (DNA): TGCGCCAGCAGCCAAGATCACCAGGGGGCGATTTTTCAGCCCCAGCATTTT.